A single sample gave rise to the 32 T cell receptor beta chains below, sequenced in a study of beta chain features in type 1 diabetes. Study outcomes and limitations: Shortening of TCRB CDR3s, moderate but significant, appeared in all four CD4+ subsets of Type 1 diabetes patients.

These receptors have no identified antigens. Every bit of the isolated RNA underwent reverse transcription, so sequencing read expressed TCRB transcripts. The data were produced by immunoSEQ multiplex PCR, yet TCRdb's version contains in-frame clones alone and is incomplete. Of 300,000 to 350,000 clones listed, roughly 8.8% were seen once; the top ten hold roughly 0.99%. What was sequenced was central memory CD4+ T cells from blood. The receptors shown here come from a man aged 25 to 40 with type 1 diabetes.

This clone turned up a few times. The chain carries TRBV7-9 and TRBJ1-6; D might be TRBD1 (6 bases). The CDR3 consists of 12 residues. Between the trimmed V and J ends, which lost 1 base and 18 bases, there was a span of 13 bases. Germline V lookup: CDR1 SEHNR, CDR2 FQNEAQ (reference sequence). The CDR3 coding sequence is TGTGCCAGCAGCTTAGATGGGACAAAGTCCCACTTT. The encoded protein is CASSLDGTKSHF.

This sequence joins TRBV30 and TRBJ1-4, with D possibly TRBD1 on 6 matching bases. This CDR3 is built from 15 residues. Trimming left V 8 bases short and J 5 bases short, with 21 bases between. Germline CDR1 and CDR2: GTSNPN and SVGIG (reference sequence). The DNA for the CDR3 is TGTGCCCACACACCCACAACAGGGAGAAATGAAAAACTGTTTTTT. This translates into CAHTPTTGRNEKLFF.

This clone was counted only a few times. The chain uses TRBV7-2 and TRBJ2-5; possible D gene TRBD2, 5 bases. The germline V gene has CDR1 SGHTA and CDR2 FQGNSA. The CDR3 contains 14 residues. V was trimmed by 2 bases and J by 3 bases, leaving 10 bases between them. DNA of the CDR3: TGTGCCAGCAGCTTAAACAACGGGGAAGAGACCCAGTACTTC. Translated, it gives CASSLNNGEETQYF.

This clone was seen a handful of times. The chain has TRBV28 and TRBJ2-7, with unresolved D. The CDR3 has 14 amino acids. Per germline, CDR1 MDHEN and CDR2 SYDVKM. Between the trimmed V and J ends, which lost 2 bases and 1 base, there was a span of 9 bases. CDR3 DNA sequence: TGTGCCAGCAGTTTAGAGGCAGCTTCCTACGAGCAGTACTTC. This translates into CASSLEAASYEQYF.

This clone was found once. A much larger clonotype is one base distant, so this may be a read error. V gene TRBV9 combines with J gene TRBJ1-2; D ambiguous. Germline V CDR1 and CDR2: SGDLS, YYNGEE. V lost 4 bases to trimming and J lost 5 bases, with 9 bases between them. The CDR3 extends over 12 amino acids. The CDR3 nucleotides read TGTGCCAGCAGCCCTAGGGATTATGGCTACACCTTC. Its translation is CASSPRDYGYTF.

J is TRBJ1-4 and V is TRBV2, with unresolved D. This CDR3 spans 14 amino acids. The V end was cut by 6 bases, the J end by 7 bases, with 15 bases between. Looked up from germline, CDR1 is SNHLY and CDR2 is FYNNEI. As DNA, the CDR3 is TGTGCCAGCAGAAAAACAGCCGGTCTTGAAAAACTGTTTTTT. Translating gives CASRKTAGLEKLFF.

V and J are TRBV7-2 and TRBJ2-7, with 14 positions matching TRBD2. This CDR3 has 19 amino acids. The germline V gene has CDR1 SGHTA and CDR2 FQGNSA. Losses at the gene ends were 2 bases for V and 2 bases for J; bases not matched to a gene: 11. For the CDR3, the DNA is TGTGCCAGCAGCTTAAAGACCGGGAGGACTAGCGGGGGGACCTACGAGCAGTACTTC. Protein sequence: CASSLKTGRTSGGTYEQYF.

The rearrangement links TRBV11-2 to TRBJ2-3; the D is unclear. Trimming pared 5 bases from V and 6 bases from J, leaving 21 bases between. Germline V gives CDR1 SGHAT, CDR2 FQNNGV. The CDR3 is 16 amino acids. This CDR3 reads CASSQKLALGLDTQYF. The CDR3 DNA is TGTGCCAGCAGCCAAAAGCTGGCCCTAGGTCTGGATACGCAGTATTTT.

V is TRBV29-1 and J is TRBJ2-1, with a possible D match to TRBD2 (5 bases). The V gene's germline CDR1 is SQVTM and CDR2 ANQGSEA. V gave up 3 bases and J gave up 5 bases, with 11 bases separating them. This CDR3 region has 13 residues. The CDR3 nucleotides read TGCAGCGTTGAGGGGTTAGCGAACAATGAGCAGTTCTTC. It yields the protein CSVEGLANNEQFF.

This clone was observed a few times. The rearrangement uses TRBV7-2 and TRBJ2-3, with D tentatively TRBD2 (5 bases). V lost 6 bases and J lost 0, with 10 bases in between. CDR3 size: 14 residues. The germline V gene has CDR1 SGHTA and CDR2 FQGNSA. Here the CDR3 reads CASSFGLSTDTQYF. In DNA, the CDR3 is TGTGCCAGCAGTTTCGGACTGAGCACAGATACGCAGTATTTT.

There are many counts of this clone. The chain has TRBV19 and TRBJ2-3; TRBD2 aligns across 11 bases. The V and J ends lost 9 bases and 5 bases, in that order; junction bases with no gene match: 10. Looked up from germline, CDR1 is LNHDA and CDR2 is SQIVND (reference sequence). The CDR3 consists of 15 residues. The CDR3 DNA reads as TGTGCCAGACCCCTTCTAGCGGGGGGAGGAGATACGCAGTATTTT. It is translated as CARPLLAGGGDTQYF.

This clone appeared a few times. The gene calls are TRBV10-3 and TRBJ1-5; D remains ambiguous. Germline V gene sequence: CDR1 ENHRY, CDR2 SYGVKD. The CDR3 consists of 13 residues. Trimming shortened V by 4 bases and J by 2 bases, and 6 bases separated the two germline ends. The CDR3 nucleotides read TGTGCCATCAGTGCCGGCGGCAATCAGCCCCAGCATTTT. This gives the protein CAISAGGNQPQHF.

The chain employs TRBV25-1 and TRBJ1-6; D gene uncertain. Germline-derived CDR1 and CDR2 are MGHDK and SYGVNS. CDR3 length equals 13 residues. V gave up 7 bases and J gave up 9 bases, with 13 bases separating them. CDR3 sequence reads: CASTQNIGSPLHF. Here the CDR3 DNA reads TGTGCCAGCACCCAGAACATCGGTTCACCCCTCCACTTT.

On this clone: Additional DNA sequences in this sample encode the identical CDR3. The rearrangement uses TRBV7-2 and TRBJ2-3, with a possible D match to TRBD1 (6 bases). Germline loops: CDR1 SGHTA, CDR2 FQGNSA. The V gene lost 5 bases and the J gene lost 0 bases, with 9 bases spanning the gap. This CDR3 has 14 residues. The CDR3 DNA reads as TGTGCCAGCAGCCCCGGGACAAGCACAGATACGCAGTATTTT. Its protein product is CASSPGTSTDTQYF. The full variable domain, with the rest looked up from reference TRBV7-2 and TRBJ2-3, is GAGVSQSPSNKVTEKGKDVELRCDPISGHTALYWYRQSLGQGLEFLIYFQGNSAPDKSGLPSDRFSAERTGGSVSTLTIQRTQQEDSAVYLCASSPGTSTDTQYFGPGTRLTVL.

The genes are TRBV2 and TRBJ2-2, with 7 nucleotides matching TRBD2. Germline V gene data show CDR1 as SNHLY and CDR2 as FYNNEI. V was pared by 4 bases and J by 5 bases, with 4 bases of the junction left unmatched. The CDR3 covers 14 residues. The CDR3 here is CASSVQGGTGELFF. The DNA for the CDR3 is TGTGCCAGCAGTGTCCAGGGAGGGACCGGGGAGCTGTTTTTT. Full variable domain (rest looked up from reference TRBV2 and TRBJ2-2): EPEVTQTPSHQVTQMGQEVILRCVPISNHLYFYWYRQILGQKVEFLVSFYNNEISEKSEIFDDQFSVERPDGSNFTLKIRSTKLEDSAMYFCASSVQGGTGELFFGEGSRLTVL.

This chain connects TRBV11-2 to TRBJ2-3, with D possibly being TRBD1 or TRBD2 (6 bases each). This CDR3 comprises 14 residues. The germline V gene has CDR1 SGHAT and CDR2 FQNNGV. Trimming removed 3 bases from V and 3 bases from J, with 10 bases in between. As DNA, the CDR3 is TGTGCCAGCAGCTTGAGGGGGGATACAGATACGCAGTATTTT. As protein: CASSLRGDTDTQYF.

This clone has only a few counts. The chain uses TRBV7-9 and TRBJ2-5; 10 bases fit TRBD2. V was clipped by 1 base and J by 4 bases; unmatched bases: 9. Germline values: CDR1 SEHNR, CDR2 FQNEAQ (reference sequence). There are 17 residues in the CDR3. The CDR3 sequence: CASSLGVAGGQGETQYF. Written as DNA, the CDR3 is TGTGCCAGCAGCTTAGGAGTAGCGGGGGGCCAGGGAGAGACCCAGTACTTC.

This clone came up a few times. The chain couples TRBV6-5 to TRBJ1-5, with D tentatively TRBD1 (6 bases). Germline lookup yields CDR1 MNHEY and CDR2 SVGAGI. This CDR3 region has 13 residues. Between the trimmed V and J ends, which lost 4 bases and 4 bases, there was a span of 8 bases. CDR3 in amino acids: CASSLGANQPQHF. DNA of the CDR3: TGTGCCAGCAGTTTGGGGGCAAATCAGCCCCAGCATTTT.

This clone was seen a handful of times. J is TRBJ1-3 and V is TRBV2, with 7 nucleotides matching TRBD1. The germline gives CDR1 SNHLY, CDR2 FYNNEI. This CDR3 is built from 15 residues. The junction had 7 bases not matched to a gene; V was cut back by 8 bases and J by 0 bases. CDR3 protein: CASVRQGSSGNTIYF. The CDR3 DNA is TGTGCCAGCGTCCGACAGGGAAGCTCTGGAAACACCATATATTTT.

The CDR3 spells CASSLGPSNHQPQHF. The CDR3 DNA is TGTGCCAGCAGCTTGGGCCCCTCTAATCATCAGCCCCAGCATTTT. V gene TRBV7-2 combines with J gene TRBJ1-5; D uncertain. Germline-derived CDR1 and CDR2 are SGHTA and FQGNSA. CDR3 length: 15 residues. V lost 3 bases, J lost 5 bases, and 14 bases lay in between.

This clone was picked up a small number of times. J is TRBJ2-6 and V is TRBV18; 8 nucleotides agree with TRBD1. This CDR3 is built from 20 residues. V shed 1 base, J shed 4 bases, and the junction held 15 bases outside the gene matches. Germline-derived CDR1 and CDR2 are KGHSH and LQKENI. The CDR3 nucleotides read TGTGCCAGCTCACCACGCGCCGGGACAGGTCCCGACCTAGGGGCCAACGTCCTGACTTTC. It is translated as CASSPRAGTGPDLGANVLTF.

The chain links TRBV21-1 to TRBJ2-7; the table names TRBD1, a call not compared with the DNA. TRBV21-1 is a known pseudogene. The CDR3 is 15 residues long. The DNA of the CDR3 is TGTGCCAGCAGCAAAAGTGGACAGGGACGGTACGAGCAGTACTTC. It is translated as CASSKSGQGRYEQYF.

This clone appeared many times. V usage is TRBV6-6 and J usage is TRBJ2-3; D remains unclear. CDR1 is MNHNY and CDR2 is SVGAGI in the germline V gene (reference sequence). The CDR3 is 14 amino acids. With 6 bases removed from V and 0 bases from J, the gap between germline ends came to 10 bases. CDR3 in DNA: TGTGCCAGCAGGGAACAGTTCAGCACAGATACGCAGTATTTT. It is translated as CASREQFSTDTQYF.

This clone has a handful of counts. The V gene is TRBV27, the J gene TRBJ2-3, with D possibly TRBD2 on 7 matching bases. V lost 4 bases, J lost 4 bases, and 12 bases lay in between. The germline V gene has CDR1 MNHEY and CDR2 SMNVEV (reference sequence). This CDR3 contains 14 residues. CDR3 DNA sequence: TGTGCCAGCAGTTGGGGGGGCAGCGCAGATACGCAGTATTTT. Protein product: CASSWGGSADTQYF.

V and J are TRBV10-3 and TRBJ1-1, with D uncertain. Trimming took 10 bases from V and 1 from J, leaving 16 bases between them. The CDR3 loop spans 14 amino acids. Germline loops: CDR1 ENHRY, CDR2 SYGVKD. The CDR3 region has the DNA TGTGCCACCTCGGCTGGGGTGGGGAACACTGAAGCTTTCTTT. Protein product: CATSAGVGNTEAFF.

This clone occurred many times. This rearrangement joins TRBV6-6 to TRBJ1-1; D remains ambiguous. V lost 4 bases to trimming and J lost 1 base, with 7 bases between them. The CDR3 is made up of 13 amino acids. Germline V gives CDR1 MNHNY, CDR2 SVGAGI (reference sequence). The CDR3 DNA is TGTGCCAGCAGTTTGGTAGGGAACACTGAAGCTTTCTTT. This translates into CASSLVGNTEAFF.

A few counts support this clone. This sample also contains other DNA sequences that code for the same CDR3. The chain couples TRBV18 to TRBJ2-5; D unresolved. Trimming pared 0 bases from V and 5 bases from J, leaving 7 bases between. Germline CDR1 and CDR2: KGHSH and LQKENI. CDR3 length: 13 residues. CDR3 region: CASSPPPGETQYF. In nucleotides, the CDR3 is TGTGCCAGCTCACCACCGCCTGGGGAGACCCAGTACTTC.

This clone was detected only a few times. The chain has TRBV2 and TRBJ1-5, with a possible D match to TRBD1 (5 bases). The V end lost 6 bases, the J end lost 0 bases, and 9 bases lay between the germline ends. Per germline, CDR1 SNHLY and CDR2 FYNNEI. This CDR3 is 14 amino acids long. The CDR3 sequence: CASSREGSNQPQHF. In nucleotides, the CDR3 is TGTGCCAGCAGCAGGGAGGGTAGCAATCAGCCCCAGCATTTT. Looking up the rest from reference TRBV2 and TRBJ1-5 gives the full variable domain: EPEVTQTPSHQVTQMGQEVILRCVPISNHLYFYWYRQILGQKVEFLVSFYNNEISEKSEIFDDQFSVERPDGSNFTLKIRSTKLEDSAMYFCASSREGSNQPQHFGDGTRLSIL.

This clone was seen at least ten times. The chain links TRBV7-9 to TRBJ1-1, with D unresolved. The V end lost 5 bases, the J end lost 3 bases, and 10 bases lay between the germline ends. In germline, CDR1 is SEHNR, CDR2 FQNEAQ (reference sequence). The CDR3 totals 13 residues. Here the CDR3 DNA reads TGTGCCAGCAGCCTCACAGTTTACACTGAAGCTTTCTTT. Translating it yields CASSLTVYTEAFF.

In this sample, this clone turned up a few times. Different DNA sequences within this sample yield the same CDR3. The V call is TRBV4-1, the J call TRBJ1-1, with 7 bases lining up with TRBD1. This CDR3 comprises 15 residues. V was pared by 0 bases and J by 5 bases, with 6 bases of the junction left unmatched. CDR1 and CDR2 (germline): MGHRA, YSYEKL. CDR3 DNA: TGCGCCAGCAGCCAAGATTCAGGGGGGCGTACTGAAGCTTTCTTT. The encoded protein is CASSQDSGGRTEAFF.

The V call is TRBV7-2, the J call TRBJ1-2; D is uncertain. The CDR3 consists of 13 residues. CDR1 is SGHTA, CDR2 FQGNSA, per germline. V lost 4 bases and J lost 1, with 7 bases in between. The CDR3: CASSWGNNYGYTF. In DNA, the CDR3 is TGTGCCAGCAGCTGGGGAAATAACTATGGCTACACCTTC.

CDR3 in amino acids: CASSQDFGTGPYGYTF. CDR3 nucleotide sequence: TGCGCCAGCAGCCAAGATTTCGGGACAGGACCCTATGGCTACACCTTC. V and J are TRBV4-1 and TRBJ1-2; 8 bases line up with TRBD1. J was trimmed by 4 bases and V by 0 bases; bases with no gene match: 7. Per the germline V gene, CDR1 is MGHRA and CDR2 is YSYEKL. This CDR3 is 16 amino acids long.